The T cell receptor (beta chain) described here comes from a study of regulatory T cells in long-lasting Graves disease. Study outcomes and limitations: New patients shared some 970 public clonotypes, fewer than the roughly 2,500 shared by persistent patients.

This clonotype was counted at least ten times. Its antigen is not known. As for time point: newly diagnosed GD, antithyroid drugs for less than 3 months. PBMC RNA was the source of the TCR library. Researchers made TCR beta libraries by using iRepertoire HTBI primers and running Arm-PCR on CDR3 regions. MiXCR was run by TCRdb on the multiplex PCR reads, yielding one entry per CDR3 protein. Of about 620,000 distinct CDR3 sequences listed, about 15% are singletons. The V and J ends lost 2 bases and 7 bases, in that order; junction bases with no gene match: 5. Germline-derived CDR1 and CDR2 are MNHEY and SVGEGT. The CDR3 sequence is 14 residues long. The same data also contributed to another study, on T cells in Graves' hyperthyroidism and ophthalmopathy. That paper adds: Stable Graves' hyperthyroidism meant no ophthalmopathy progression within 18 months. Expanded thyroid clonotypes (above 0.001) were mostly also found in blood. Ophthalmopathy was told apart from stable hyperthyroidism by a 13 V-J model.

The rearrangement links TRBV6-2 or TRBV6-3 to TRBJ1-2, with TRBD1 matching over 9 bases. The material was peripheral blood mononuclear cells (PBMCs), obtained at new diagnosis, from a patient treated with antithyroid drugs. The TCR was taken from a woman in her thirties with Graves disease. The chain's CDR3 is CASSYQGQGGGYTF. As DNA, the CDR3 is TGTGCCAGCAGTTACCAGGGACAGGGCGGTGGCTACACCTTC.